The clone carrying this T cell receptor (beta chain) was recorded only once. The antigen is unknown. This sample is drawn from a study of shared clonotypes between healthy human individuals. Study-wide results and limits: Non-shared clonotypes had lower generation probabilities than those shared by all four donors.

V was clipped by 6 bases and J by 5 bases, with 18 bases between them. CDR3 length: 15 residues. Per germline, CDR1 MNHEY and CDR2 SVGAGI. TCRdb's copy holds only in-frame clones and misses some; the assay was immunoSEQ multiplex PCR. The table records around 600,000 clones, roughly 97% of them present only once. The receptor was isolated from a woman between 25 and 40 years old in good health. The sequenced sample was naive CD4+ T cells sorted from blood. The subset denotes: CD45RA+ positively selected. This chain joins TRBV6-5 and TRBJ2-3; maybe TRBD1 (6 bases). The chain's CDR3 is CASRTRTARGDTQYF. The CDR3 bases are TGTGCCAGCAGGACGAGGACAGCGAGGGGAGATACGCAGTATTTT.